Included here is one T cell receptor (beta chain) sequence, with context. Germline V gene sequence: CDR1 MNHEY, CDR2 SVGAGI. The CDR3 extends over 16 amino acids. This entry is derived from a study of monozygotic twins with inflammatory bowel disease. With the 5' RACE reads reprocessed, TCRdb shows one record per CDR3 protein and no DNA. The sample table includes about 380,000 distinct CDR3 sequences. The TCR originated in a human donor with ulcerative colitis or Crohn's disease, or a healthy co-twin of an affected twin (not recorded which). V gene TRBV6-5 combines with J gene TRBJ2-6. The sequencing input was blood. The CDR3 loop reads CASSSFSRSGANVLTF.